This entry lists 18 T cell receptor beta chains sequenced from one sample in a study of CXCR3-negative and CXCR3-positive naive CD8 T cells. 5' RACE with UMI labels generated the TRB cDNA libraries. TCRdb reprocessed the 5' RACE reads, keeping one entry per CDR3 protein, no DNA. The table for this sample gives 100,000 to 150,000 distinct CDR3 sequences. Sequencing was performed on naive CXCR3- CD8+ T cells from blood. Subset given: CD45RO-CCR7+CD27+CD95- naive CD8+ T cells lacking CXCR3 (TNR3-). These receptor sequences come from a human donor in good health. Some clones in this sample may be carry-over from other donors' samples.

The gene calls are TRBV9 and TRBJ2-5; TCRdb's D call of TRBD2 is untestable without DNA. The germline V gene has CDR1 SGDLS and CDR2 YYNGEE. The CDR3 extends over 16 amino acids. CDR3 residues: CASSVGGLAGAETQYF.

Here the CDR3 reads CASSEAERGVYNEQFF. This chain uses TRBV2 with TRBJ2-1; no DNA is available, so the TRBD2 call from TCRdb remains unchecked. CDR1 SNHLY and CDR2 FYNNEI come from the germline V gene. CDR3 length: 16 residues.

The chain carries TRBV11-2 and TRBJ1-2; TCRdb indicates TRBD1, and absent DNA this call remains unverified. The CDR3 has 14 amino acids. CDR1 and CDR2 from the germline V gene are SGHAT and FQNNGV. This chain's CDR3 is CASSPGQGYYGYTF.

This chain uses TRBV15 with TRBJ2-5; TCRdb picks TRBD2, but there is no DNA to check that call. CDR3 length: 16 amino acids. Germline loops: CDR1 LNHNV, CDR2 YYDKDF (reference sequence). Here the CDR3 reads CATSRDFSGGAETQYF.

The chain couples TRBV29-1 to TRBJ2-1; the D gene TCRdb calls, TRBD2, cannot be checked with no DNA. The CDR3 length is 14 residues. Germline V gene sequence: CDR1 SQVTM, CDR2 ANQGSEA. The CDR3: CSGRLAGVMDEQFF.

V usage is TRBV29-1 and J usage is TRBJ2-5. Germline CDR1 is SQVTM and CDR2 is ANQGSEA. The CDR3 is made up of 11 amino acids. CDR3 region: CSVETESTQYF.

The chain's CDR3 is CASSPDARFVLYNEQFF. The chain recombines TRBV11-2 with TRBJ2-1; TCRdb lists TRBD1, though no DNA is available to test this call. This CDR3 contains 17 residues. Per germline, CDR1 SGHAT and CDR2 FQNNGV.

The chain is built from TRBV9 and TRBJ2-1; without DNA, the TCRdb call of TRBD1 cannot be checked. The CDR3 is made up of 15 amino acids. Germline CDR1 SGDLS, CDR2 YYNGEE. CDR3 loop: CASSMTGTAYNEQFF.

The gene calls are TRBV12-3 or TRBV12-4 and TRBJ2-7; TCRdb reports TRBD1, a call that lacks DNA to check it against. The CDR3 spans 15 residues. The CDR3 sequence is CASSPIFDRDYEQYF.

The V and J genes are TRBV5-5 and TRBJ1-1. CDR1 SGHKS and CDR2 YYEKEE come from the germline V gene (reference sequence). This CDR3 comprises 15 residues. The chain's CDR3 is CASSTRSGEITEAFF.

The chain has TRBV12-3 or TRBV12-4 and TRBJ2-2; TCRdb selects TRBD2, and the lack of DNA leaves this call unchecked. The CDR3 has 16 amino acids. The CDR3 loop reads CASSITGRDGTGELFF.

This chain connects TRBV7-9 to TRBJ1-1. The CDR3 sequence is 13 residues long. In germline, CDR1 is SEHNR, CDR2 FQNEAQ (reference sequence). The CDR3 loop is CASSRVAFTEAFF.

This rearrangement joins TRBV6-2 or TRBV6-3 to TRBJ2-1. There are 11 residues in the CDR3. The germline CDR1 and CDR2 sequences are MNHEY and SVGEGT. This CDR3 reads CASSSQSVLRF.

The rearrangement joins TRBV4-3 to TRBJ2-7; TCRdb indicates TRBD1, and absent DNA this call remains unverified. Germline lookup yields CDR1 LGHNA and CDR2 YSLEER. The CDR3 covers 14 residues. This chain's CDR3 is CASSQGPGTYEQYF.

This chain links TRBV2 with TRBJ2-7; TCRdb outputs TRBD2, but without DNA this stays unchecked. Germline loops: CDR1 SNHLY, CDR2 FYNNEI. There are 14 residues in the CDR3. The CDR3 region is CASSGASGAYEQYF.

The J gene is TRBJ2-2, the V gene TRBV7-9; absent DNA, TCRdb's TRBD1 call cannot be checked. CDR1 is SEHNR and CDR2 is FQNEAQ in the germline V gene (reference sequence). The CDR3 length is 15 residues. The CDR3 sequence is CASSLDGAWTGELFF.

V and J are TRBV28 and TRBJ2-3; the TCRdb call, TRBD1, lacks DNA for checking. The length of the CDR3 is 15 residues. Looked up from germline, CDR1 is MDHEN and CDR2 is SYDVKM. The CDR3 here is CASSPRTGGKDTQYF.

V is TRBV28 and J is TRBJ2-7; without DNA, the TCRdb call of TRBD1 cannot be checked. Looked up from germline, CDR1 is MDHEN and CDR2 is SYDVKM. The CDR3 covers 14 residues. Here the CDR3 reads CASSGGDDSYEQYF.